The 8 T cell receptor beta chains reported below all come from one sample, sequenced in a study of blood T cell repertoires in COVID-19. Clones were sequenced by immunoSEQ multiplex PCR, and TCRdb holds only the in-frame ones, with some missing. The profile shows approximately 470,000 clones, around 85% of them singletons. Sequenced: peripheral blood. Every receptor here comes from a human donor in a cohort sampled during active COVID-19.

The J gene is TRBJ2-7, the V gene TRBV3-1 (or the pseudogene TRBV3-2); 7 positions agree with TRBD2. The CDR3 consists of 15 residues. Germline trimming cut 0 bases from V and 5 bases from J; bases unmatched to any gene: 7. CDR1 LGHDT and CDR2 YNNKEL come from the germline V gene (reference sequence). The CDR3: CASSQDGGSGHEQYF. The CDR3 bases are TGTGCCAGCAGCCAAGACGGCGGGAGCGGTCACGAGCAGTACTTC.

The CDR3 DNA is TGTGCCAGCAGCGACCGGGTCACTACGGAGACCCAGTACTTC. It specifies CASSDRVTTETQYF. The rearrangement links TRBV7-2 to TRBJ2-5; no definite D call. The germline V gene encodes CDR1 SGHTA and CDR2 FQGNSA. V dropped 5 bases and J dropped 5 bases, with 15 bases sitting between them. The CDR3 is made up of 14 amino acids.

This clone was seen only a few times. The chain couples TRBV27 to TRBJ1-1; 7 bases fit TRBD1. The germline CDR1 and CDR2 sequences are MNHEY and SMNVEV (reference sequence). The CDR3 consists of 14 residues. Losses at the gene ends were 3 bases for V and 2 bases for J; bases not matched to a gene: 3. In DNA, the CDR3 is TGTGCCAGCAGTTTCAGGGGGACAAACACTGAAGCTTTCTTT. Translation gives CASSFRGTNTEAFF.

The rearrangement links TRBV7-3 to TRBJ2-1; 7 bases match TRBD1. Germline assignment: CDR1 SGHTA and CDR2 FQGTGA. The CDR3 totals 14 residues. Losses at the gene ends were 1 base for V and 5 bases for J; bases not matched to a gene: 2. The CDR3 DNA sequence: TGTGCCAGCAGCTTAATGGGACAGAACAATGAGCAGTTCTTC. Translated: CASSLMGQNNEQFF. The full variable domain, completed using reference TRBV7-3 and TRBJ2-1, is GAGVSQTPSNKVTEKGKYVELRCDPISGHTALYWYRQSLGQGPEFLIYFQGTGAADDSGLPNDRFFAVRPEGSVSTLKIQRTERGDSAVYLCASSLMGQNNEQFFGPGTRLTVL.

The chain joins TRBV5-1 to TRBJ2-3, with a weak D call TRBD1 (7 bases). Trimming took 7 bases from V and 5 from J, leaving 35 bases between them. The CDR3 runs to 20 residues. The V gene's germline CDR1 is SGHRS and CDR2 YFSETQ. In nucleotides, the CDR3 is TGCGCCAGCGGATTGCCCGGGACAGATGTTTCTCGAGGGAGGATAGATACGCAGTATTTT. Its protein product is CASGLPGTDVSRGRIDTQYF.

The chain joins TRBV5-1 to TRBJ2-3; D remains unclear. With 1 base removed from V and 2 bases from J, the gap between germline ends came to 11 bases. Per the germline V gene, CDR1 is SGHRS and CDR2 is YFSETQ. The CDR3 runs 15 residues. The CDR3: CASSLYGDNTDTQYF. The CDR3 DNA reads as TGCGCCAGCAGCTTGTACGGTGATAACACAGATACGCAGTATTTT.

The rearrangement uses TRBV3-1 (or the pseudogene TRBV3-2) and TRBJ2-3; a weak D match, TRBD2 (6 bases). Trimming shortened V by 4 bases and J by 2 bases, and 10 bases separated the two germline ends. The CDR3 has 14 residues. Germline CDR1 and CDR2: LGHDT and YNNKEL (reference sequence). Written as DNA, the CDR3 is TGTGCCAGCAGCCCACGACTAGACACAGATACGCAGTATTTT. As protein: CASSPRLDTDTQYF.

This clone turned up a few times. V is TRBV9 and J is TRBJ1-2, with D possibly being TRBD1 (6 bases). This CDR3 is 14 amino acids long. Per germline, CDR1 SGDLS and CDR2 YYNGEE. V lost 3 bases, J lost 1 base, and 10 bases lay in between. The CDR3 DNA sequence: TGTGCCAGCAGCGGAGGGGGGGATAACTATGGCTACACCTTC. This translates into CASSGGGDNYGYTF.